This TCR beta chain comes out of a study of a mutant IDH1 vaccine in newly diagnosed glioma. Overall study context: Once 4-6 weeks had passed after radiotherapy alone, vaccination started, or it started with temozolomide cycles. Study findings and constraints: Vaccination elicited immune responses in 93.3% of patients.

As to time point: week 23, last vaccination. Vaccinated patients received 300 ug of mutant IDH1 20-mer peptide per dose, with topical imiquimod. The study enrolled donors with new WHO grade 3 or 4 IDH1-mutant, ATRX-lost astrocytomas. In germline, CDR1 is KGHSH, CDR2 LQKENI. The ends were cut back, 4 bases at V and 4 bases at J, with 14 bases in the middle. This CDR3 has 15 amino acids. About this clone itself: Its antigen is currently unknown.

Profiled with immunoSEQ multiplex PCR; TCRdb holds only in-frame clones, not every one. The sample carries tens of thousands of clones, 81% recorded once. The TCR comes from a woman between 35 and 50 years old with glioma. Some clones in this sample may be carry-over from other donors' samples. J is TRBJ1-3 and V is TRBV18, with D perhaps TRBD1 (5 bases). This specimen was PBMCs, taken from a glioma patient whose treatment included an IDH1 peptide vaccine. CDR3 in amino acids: CASSQTGTVGNTIYF. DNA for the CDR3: TGTGCCAGCTCACAAACCGGGACGGTGGGAAACACCATATATTTT. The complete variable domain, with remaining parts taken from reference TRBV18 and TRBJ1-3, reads NAGVMQNPRHLVRRRGQEARLRCSPMKGHSHVYWYRQLPEEGLKFMVYLQKENIIDESGMPKERFSAEFPKEGPSILRIQQVVRGDSAAYFCASSQTGTVGNTIYFGEGSWLTVV.